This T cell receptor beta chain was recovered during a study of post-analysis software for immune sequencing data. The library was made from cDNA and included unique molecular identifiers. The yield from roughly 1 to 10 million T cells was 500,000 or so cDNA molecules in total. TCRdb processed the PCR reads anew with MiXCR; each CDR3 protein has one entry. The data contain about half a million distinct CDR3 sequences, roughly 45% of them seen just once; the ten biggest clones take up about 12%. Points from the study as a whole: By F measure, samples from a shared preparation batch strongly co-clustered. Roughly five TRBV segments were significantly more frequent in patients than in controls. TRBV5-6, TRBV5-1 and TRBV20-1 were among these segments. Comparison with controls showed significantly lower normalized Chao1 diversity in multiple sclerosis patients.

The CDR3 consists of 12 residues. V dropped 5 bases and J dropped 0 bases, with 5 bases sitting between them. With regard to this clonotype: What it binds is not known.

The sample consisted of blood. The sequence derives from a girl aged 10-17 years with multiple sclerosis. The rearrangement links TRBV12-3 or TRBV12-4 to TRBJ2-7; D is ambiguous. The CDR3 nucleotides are TGTGCCAGCAGTATCCCCTCCTACGAGCAGTACTTC. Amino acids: CASSIPSYEQYF.